A selection of T cell receptor beta chains follows, all from one sample in a study of OX40 agonist ivuxolimab in advanced cancers. The table came from immunoSEQ multiplex PCR; TCRdb's copy has only in-frame clones and leaves some out. Of approximately 77,000 clones in the sample, 90% were seen once. The sequencing here drew on CD4+ or CD8+ T cells sorted from blood, taken in a trial of the OX40 agonist ivuxolimab. These receptors all stem from an adult with an advanced solid tumor such as melanoma, head and neck, liver or kidney cancer. The conserved cysteine and the conserved F or W are not part of the CDR3 here. Fields, in order: V gene, D gene, CDR3 protein. D genes are given only for firm matches.

V: TRBV10-3
D: NA
CDR3: ATTRGAVTEAF

V: TRBV6-5
D: NA
CDR3: ASRRGINYGYT

V: TRBV15
D: NA
CDR3: ATSREFGYNEQF

V: TRBV6-1
D: NA
CDR3: ASSEPGTIKEAF

V: TRBV28
D: NA
CDR3: ASSSSLTLQGLGELF

V: TRBV6-5
D: TRBD2
CDR3: ASSQSGTPPGEQY

V: TRBV5-6
D: NA
CDR3: ASSQGSSSYNEQF

V: TRBV18
D: NA
CDR3: ASSPYLNNDSSGNTIY

V: TRBV7-2
D: NA
CDR3: ASSPRNEQF

V: TRBV7-2
D: NA
CDR3: ASSSTATGNTIY

V: TRBV7-2
D: NA
CDR3: ASSWDGSYGYT

V: TRBV2
D: NA
CDR3: ATQESSYNSPLH

V: TRBV14
D: NA
CDR3: ASSPDGGFYEQY

V: TRBV28
D: NA
CDR3: ASRWGGQETQY

V: TRBV2
D: NA
CDR3: ASSDWTNGDTQY

V: TRBV5-5
D: NA
CDR3: ASSLVAESTDTQY

V: TRBV7-2
D: NA
CDR3: ASSFQTGEETQY

V: TRBV5-1
D: NA
CDR3: ASSLNTEAF

V: TRBV10-3
D: TRBD2
CDR3: AISGGLAGASSSGANVLT

V: TRBV11-3
D: NA
CDR3: ASSPQRDNSPLH

V: TRBV5-4
D: TRBD1
CDR3: ASRPGTGVTEAF

V: TRBV6-6
D: NA
CDR3: ASYLNTEAF

V: TRBV5-1
D: TRBD1
CDR3: ASSPGQIYAEAF

V: TRBV6-1
D: NA
CDR3: ASSGRGSTGQPQH

V: TRBV13
D: NA
CDR3: ASSLGRLATNEKLF

V: TRBV29-1
D: NA
CDR3: SVVEGLYEQY

V: TRBV27
D: NA
CDR3: ASSLSGPAYEQY

V: TRBV28
D: TRBD1
CDR3: ASSYRTGTYGYT

V: TRBV7-2
D: TRBD2
CDR3: ASSRLAGGNTDTQY

V: TRBV4-2
D: NA
CDR3: ASSPSRGSNTEAF

V: TRBV27
D: NA
CDR3: ASSLAGAGYTDTQY

V: TRBV7-7
D: NA
CDR3: ASSLVGGGNTGELF

V: TRBV10-3
D: NA
CDR3: AIRSDRMNTEAF

V: TRBV6-6
D: TRBD1
CDR3: ASSMAGQVYGYT

V: TRBV5-6
D: NA
CDR3: ASRLREYGYT

V: TRBV7-2
D: TRBD2
CDR3: ASSRTSGDADTQY

V: TRBV7-9
D: TRBD1
CDR3: ASSSRTGGYEQY

V: TRBV5-1
D: NA
CDR3: ASSQTPARDTQY

V: TRBV7-2
D: TRBD2
CDR3: ASRPGTSGSTDTQY

V: TRBV5-1
D: NA
CDR3: ASSPREGIMSF